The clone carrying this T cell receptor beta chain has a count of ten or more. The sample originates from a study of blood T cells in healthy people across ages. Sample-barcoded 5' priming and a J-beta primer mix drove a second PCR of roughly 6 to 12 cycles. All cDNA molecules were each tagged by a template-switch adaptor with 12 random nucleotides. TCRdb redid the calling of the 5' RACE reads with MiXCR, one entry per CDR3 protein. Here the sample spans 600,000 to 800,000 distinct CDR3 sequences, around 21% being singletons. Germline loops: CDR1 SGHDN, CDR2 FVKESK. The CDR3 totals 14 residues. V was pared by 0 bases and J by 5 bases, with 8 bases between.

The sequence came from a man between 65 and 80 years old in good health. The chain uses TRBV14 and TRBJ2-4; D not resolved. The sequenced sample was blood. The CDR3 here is CASSQESYQNIQYF. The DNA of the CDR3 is TGTGCCAGCAGCCAAGAATCCTACCAAAACATTCAGTACTTC.